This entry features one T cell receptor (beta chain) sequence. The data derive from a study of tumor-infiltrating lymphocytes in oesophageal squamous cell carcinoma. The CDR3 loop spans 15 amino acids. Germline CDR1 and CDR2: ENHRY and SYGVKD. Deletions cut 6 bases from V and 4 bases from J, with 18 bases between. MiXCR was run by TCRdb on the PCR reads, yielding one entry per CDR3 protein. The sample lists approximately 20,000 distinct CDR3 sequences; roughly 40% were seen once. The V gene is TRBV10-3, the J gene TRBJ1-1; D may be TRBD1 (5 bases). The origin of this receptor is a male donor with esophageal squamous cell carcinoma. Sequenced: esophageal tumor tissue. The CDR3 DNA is TGTGCCATCAGCTCTGGGGACTCGTTTGCCACTGAAGCTTTCTTT. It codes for CAISSGDSFATEAFF.